This entry lists 25 T cell receptor beta chains sequenced from one sample in a study of T-cell memory formation after mild COVID-19. Each CDR3 protein is one row after TCRdb ran MiXCR on the 5' RACE reads. This sample carries under 200,000 distinct CDR3 sequences, over 10% of them seen once, and the ten largest clones take 3.3%. Sequencing was carried out using PBMCs or a T cell subset sorted from them (not recorded which). Receptors originate from a man younger than 35 who had mild COVID-19 (a few samples of this study predate the infection). Cell type and time point are not known.

This clonotype was detected a few times. The rearrangement joins TRBV5-1 to TRBJ1-5, with TRBD1 matching 8 bases. The V segment lost 0 bases and the J segment 6 bases; nucleotides outside the gene matches: 5. CDR3 length equals 15 residues. Germline V CDR1 and CDR2: SGHRS, YFSETQ. The CDR3 reads CASSLGTGQGQPQHF. The CDR3 DNA reads as TGCGCCAGCAGCTTGGGGACAGGGCAAGGTCAGCCCCAGCATTTT.

The rearrangement joins TRBV4-2 to TRBJ1-1; D unresolved. Germline V lookup: CDR1 LGHNA, CDR2 YNFKEQ. The CDR3 consists of 15 residues. V lost 1 base and J 1 base, leaving 10 bases between the germline ends. For the CDR3, the DNA is TGTGCCAGCAGCCAAGTTGAGCGAGAGAACACTGAAGCTTTCTTT. It codes for CASSQVERENTEAFF.

The chain joins TRBV4-3 to TRBJ2-5; D gene uncertain. Germline CDR1 and CDR2: LGHNA and YSLEER. Between the trimmed V and J ends, which lost 0 bases and 5 bases, there was a span of 13 bases. This CDR3 has 15 amino acids. CDR3 protein: CASSQEANRPETQYF. The CDR3 coding sequence is TGCGCCAGCAGCCAAGAGGCCAACCGCCCGGAGACCCAGTACTTC.

In DNA, the CDR3 is TGCGCCAGCAGCCAAGCGCCGGGTGTGGAGACCCAGTACTTC. Its protein product is CASSQAPGVETQYF. The V and J genes are TRBV4-1 and TRBJ2-5, with D hard to call. The CDR3 runs to 14 residues. V gave up 1 base and J gave up 5 bases, with 11 bases separating them. The germline V gene encodes CDR1 MGHRA and CDR2 YSYEKL.

The V and J genes are TRBV12-3 or TRBV12-4 and TRBJ2-7; 8 bases fit TRBD1. The CDR3 has 14 residues. The ends lost 6 bases at V and 6 bases at J; junction bases unmatched: 10. CDR3 region: CASSLGQGASEQYV. The CDR3 DNA sequence: TGTGCCAGCAGCCTAGGACAGGGTGCCTCCGAGCAGTACGTC.

The CDR3 sequence: CSAFRGGGTDTQYF. The CDR3 DNA reads as TGCAGTGCTTTCCGGGGGGGGGGCACAGATACGCAGTATTTT. This chain links TRBV20-1 with TRBJ2-3; TRBD2 aligns across 8 bases. CDR1 and CDR2 from the germline V gene are DFQATT and SNEGSKA (reference sequence). The CDR3 is 14 residues long. J gave up 1 base and V 5 bases, and 5 bases lay outside the gene matches.

This sequence joins TRBV6-5 and TRBJ2-7; TRBD2 matches at 8 bases. This CDR3 region has 16 residues. J gave up 4 bases and V 0 bases, and 8 bases lay outside the gene matches. Germline loops: CDR1 MNHEY, CDR2 SVGAGI. The DNA for the CDR3 is TGTGCCAGCAGTTACTCGGGCGGGGGGCTTACGTACGAGCAGTACTTC. Translated: CASSYSGGGLTYEQYF.

This clonotype has a handful of counts. The chain couples TRBV7-6 to TRBJ1-1; D is uncertain. This CDR3 is 14 amino acids long. Germline assignment: CDR1 SGHVS and CDR2 FNYEAQ. Trimming shortened V by 2 bases and J by 7 bases, and 14 bases separated the two germline ends. The DNA for the CDR3 is TGTGCCAGCAGCTTACAGGAAGGGAGTGGTGAAGCTTTCTTT. This gives the protein CASSLQEGSGEAFF.

The V and J genes are TRBV6-2 or TRBV6-3 and TRBJ2-7; 7 bases align to TRBD1. V was clipped by 5 bases and J by 3 bases; unmatched bases: 10. This CDR3 is 15 amino acids long. Germline CDR1 is MNHEY and CDR2 is SVGEGT. CDR3 DNA: TGTGCCAGCAGTGAGACAGGGTCCCCTTACTACGAGCAGTACGTC. This gives the protein CASSETGSPYYEQYV.

The chain carries TRBV12-3 or TRBV12-4 and TRBJ2-1; 11 bases are a match to TRBD2. This CDR3 region has 15 residues. V trimming: 5 bases; J trimming: 5 bases; junction bases outside the gene matches: 5. CDR3 amino acids: CASSQASGGNNEQFF. The DNA of the CDR3 is TGTGCCAGCAGTCAGGCTAGCGGGGGGAACAATGAGCAGTTCTTC.

The chain couples TRBV3-1 to TRBJ2-1; TRBD1 matches 7 bases. CDR3 size: 15 residues. Per germline, CDR1 LGHDT and CDR2 YNNKEL (reference sequence). The J segment lost 4 bases and the V segment lost 4 bases, leaving 7 bases of the junction unmatched. CDR3 coding DNA: TGTGCCAGCAGCCGCAACAGGGGCCTTTACAATGAGCAGTTCTTC. Translation: CASSRNRGLYNEQFF.

This clonotype came up a few times. The chain carries TRBV7-8 and TRBJ2-7; a possible D gene is TRBD1 (8 bases). CDR1 and CDR2 from the germline V gene are SGHVS and FQNEAQ. The V end was cut by 6 bases, the J end by 5 bases, with 20 bases between. The CDR3 spans 15 residues. CDR3 region: CASSRRVQGGDEQYF. CDR3 nucleotides: TGTGCCAGCAGTCGAAGGGTACAGGGGGGGGACGAGCAGTACTTC.

The CDR3 reads CSARGDTGIQPQHF. CDR3 nucleotides: TGCAGTGCTAGGGGCGACACGGGCATCCAGCCCCAGCATTTT. The gene calls are TRBV20-1 and TRBJ1-5; the D is unclear. Germline V lookup: CDR1 DFQATT, CDR2 SNEGSKA (reference sequence). This CDR3 contains 14 residues. The V and J ends lost 3 bases and 7 bases respectively, with 16 bases between them.

There are a few counts of this clonotype. The DNA for the CDR3 is TGTGCCACCAGTCCTCGGGGCGATCAGCCCCAGCATTTT. It specifies CATSPRGDQPQHF. This sequence joins TRBV24-1 and TRBJ1-5; a weak D match, TRBD1 (5 bases). The CDR3 runs to 13 residues. V gave up 6 bases and J gave up 5 bases, with 10 bases separating them. CDR1 KGHDR and CDR2 SFDVKD come from the germline V gene.

There are a few counts of this clonotype. The genes are TRBV5-1 and TRBJ2-6, with D perhaps matching TRBD1 or TRBD2 (6 bases each). The CDR3 sequence is 16 residues long. In germline, CDR1 is SGHRS, CDR2 YFSETQ. V dropped 4 bases and J dropped 0 bases, with 11 bases sitting between them. CDR3 sequence reads: CASSPGAPSGANVLTF. CDR3 nucleotides: TGCGCCAGCAGCCCGGGGGCCCCCTCTGGGGCCAACGTCCTGACTTTC.

This clonotype has only a few counts. The chain carries TRBV13 and TRBJ2-3; 14 bases are shared with TRBD2. The germline gives CDR1 PRHDT, CDR2 FYEKMQ (reference sequence). The CDR3 extends over 17 amino acids. V lost 5 bases, J lost 6 bases, and 10 bases stayed unmatched. The CDR3 DNA sequence: TGTGCCAGCAGCACCCGACTAGCGGGGGGGATATTGGATACGCAGTATTTT. Translated: CASSTRLAGGILDTQYF.

This clonotype came up many times. The rearrangement uses TRBV4-3 and TRBJ2-7, with D maybe TRBD1 (8 bases). The V end lost 0 bases, the J end lost 5 bases, and 11 bases lay between the germline ends. Germline assignment: CDR1 LGHNA and CDR2 YSLEER. The CDR3 contains 14 residues. The CDR3 is CASSQETGGDEQYF. For the CDR3, the DNA is TGCGCCAGCAGCCAAGAAACAGGGGGGGACGAGCAGTACTTC.

In DNA, the CDR3 is TGCGCCAGCAAGGGGGCCCGTGGAGGGGGCAGTAATTCACCCCTCCACTTT. Amino acids: CASKGARGGGSNSPLHF. The V call is TRBV5-1, the J call TRBJ1-6, with TRBD1 matching 7 bases. CDR3 length: 17 residues. CDR1 is SGHRS, CDR2 YFSETQ, per germline. Trimming at V came to 6 bases and at J to 6 bases, leaving 15 bases not matched to a gene.

The rearrangement uses TRBV6-5 and TRBJ2-3; D gene ambiguous. Trimming left V 0 bases short and J 8 bases short, with 18 bases between. Germline CDR1 is MNHEY and CDR2 is SVGAGI. CDR3 length: 16 residues. This CDR3 is CASSYSRTPVASTQYF. Here the CDR3 DNA reads TGTGCCAGCAGTTACTCGAGAACTCCAGTCGCAAGTACGCAGTATTTT.

This clonotype was counted only a few times. The chain has TRBV7-2 and TRBJ1-4; 9 nucleotides line up with TRBD1. There are 14 residues in the CDR3. The V segment lost 5 bases and the J segment 10 bases; nucleotides outside the gene matches: 8. The germline CDR1 and CDR2 sequences are SGHTA and FQGNSA. CDR3 residues: CASSPGTGPGKLFF. DNA for the CDR3: TGTGCCAGCAGCCCCGGGACAGGGCCCGGAAAACTGTTTTTT.

In this sample, this clonotype turned up a few times. The V gene is TRBV4-1, the J gene TRBJ1-3; maybe TRBD1 (5 bases). This CDR3 spans 19 amino acids. In germline, CDR1 is MGHRA, CDR2 YSYEKL. V lost 5 bases and J lost 4, with 27 bases in between. The CDR3 spells CASSLPPAGTPRGGNTIYF. CDR3 DNA sequence: TGCGCCAGCAGCTTGCCGCCCGCCGGGACCCCGAGAGGAGGAAACACCATATATTTT.

The genes are TRBV7-2 and TRBJ1-1; no definite D call. The CDR3 spans 15 residues. CDR1 and CDR2 from the germline V gene are SGHTA and FQGNSA. V was cut by 3 bases and J by 5 bases, with 16 bases left in between. The CDR3 spells CASSFSHSLGTEAFF. The CDR3 DNA follows: TGTGCCAGCAGCTTTTCCCACAGCCTGGGTACTGAAGCTTTCTTT.

This clonotype was detected many times. V is TRBV7-9 and J is TRBJ1-6; 8 nucleotides line up with TRBD1. This CDR3 is built from 16 residues. V lost 5 bases, J lost 9 bases, and 12 bases stayed unmatched. Germline assignment: CDR1 SEHNR and CDR2 FQNEAQ (reference sequence). The DNA of the CDR3 is TGTGCCAGCAGCAAGGACAGGGCCCCAATTACTTCACCCCTCCACTTT. This encodes CASSKDRAPITSPLHF.

This clonotype has a handful of counts. J is TRBJ1-1 and V is TRBV29-1; a possible D gene is TRBD1 (5 bases). The CDR3 is 13 amino acids. V lost 7 bases to trimming and J lost 4 bases, with 16 bases between them. Looked up from germline, CDR1 is SQVTM and CDR2 is ANQGSEA. This CDR3 reads CSARRGFGTEAFF. DNA for the CDR3: TGCAGCGCTCGCCGGGGGTTTGGCACTGAAGCTTTCTTT. Full variable domain (remainder filled in from reference TRBV29-1 and TRBJ1-1): SAVISQKPSRDICQRGTSLTIQCQVDSQVTMMFWYRQQPGQSLTLIATANQGSEATYESGFVIDKFPISRPNLTFSTLTVSNMSPEDSSIYLCSARRGFGTEAFFGQGTRLTVV.

This clonotype was seen more than once but under ten times. J is TRBJ2-7 and V is TRBV5-1; D possibly corresponds to TRBD2 (6 bases). The CDR3 consists of 15 residues. V lost 0 bases and J 0 bases, leaving 10 bases between the germline ends. CDR1 and CDR2 (germline): SGHRS, YFSETQ. The CDR3 protein is CASSLDGSGSYEQYF. The CDR3 region has the DNA TGCGCCAGCAGCTTGGATGGTAGCGGCTCCTACGAGCAGTACTTC.